The source of this T cell receptor beta chain is a study of T cells in Graves' hyperthyroidism and ophthalmopathy. Study-wide results and caveats: Classification by a 13 V-J model distinguished ophthalmopathy from stable hyperthyroidism.

Germline values: CDR1 MNHNY, CDR2 SVGAGI (reference sequence). Trimming took off 0 bases at V and 4 bases at J, with 22 bases between the two ends. The CDR3 has 20 amino acids. Amplification of TCR beta CDR3 regions was performed using RNA transcripts as template. HTBI primers were employed in a first-round RT-PCR of the TCR CDR3. TCRdb analysed the multiplex PCR reads with MiXCR anew, one entry per CDR3 protein. The sample shows approximately 720,000 distinct CDR3 sequences, roughly a sixth of them seen only once. Exclusion criteria comprised uncontrolled infection, other autoimmune disease, pregnancy or lactation. In this sample, this clonotype turned up a few times. The antigen remains unidentified.

This chain links TRBV6-6 with TRBJ1-6, with D possibly TRBD1 on 5 matching bases. Material: blood. The clonotype originates from a woman aged 50 to 60 with Graves' hyperthyroidism that later progressed to Graves' ophthalmopathy. The CDR3 is CASSYSVVTAGFSYNSPLHF. The CDR3 nucleotides read TGTGCCAGCAGTTACTCGGTGGTGACAGCTGGTTTCTCTTATAATTCACCCCTCCACTTT.